These T cell receptor beta chains were read from a single sample in a study of T-cell reconstitution after alpha-beta-depleted transplantation in children. A single record per CDR3 protein comes from TCRdb applying MiXCR to the PCR reads. The data contain about 510,000 distinct CDR3 sequences, more than 9.5% of them singletons. The sample consisted of PBMCs, mostly from graft donor cells, taken 180 days after TCRalphabeta/CD19-depleted stem cell transplant. These receptors were collected from a female patient younger than 10 who had a stem cell transplant for aplastic anemia, so the T cells may come from the graft donor. CDR3s leave out the opening cysteine and the closing phenylalanine or tryptophan. Only part of the rows carry a size: once, few, many, or a class if the clone is expanded.

TRBV5-1	TRBJ2-5	.	ASSLEARAHETQY
TRBV6-5	TRBJ2-1	few	ASSYSGLEGGSEQF
TRBV7-9	TRBJ2-5	.	ASSSPGRGQRETQY
TRBV3-1	TRBJ2-1	few	ASSPDRAAYNEQF
TRBV4-1	TRBJ1-2	many	ASSQDDRANYGYT
TRBV19	TRBJ1-5	few	ASSLVPGARYTVNQPQH
TRBV15	TRBJ2-2	few	AAKPGQVTGELF
TRBV6-1	TRBJ2-3	many	ASSALTSGTDTQY
TRBV5-1	TRBJ1-4	.	ASSLAGLEKLF
TRBV20-1	TRBJ2-1	few	SARGPRPEQF
TRBV20-1	TRBJ1-4	few	SAIRATNEKLF
TRBV7-3	TRBJ2-3	few	ASSLKPGLAGSTDTQY
TRBV7-8	TRBJ2-2	.	ASSFLPGVTGELF
TRBV29-1	TRBJ1-1	few	SARGRGESEAF
TRBV11-2	TRBJ2-1	.	ASSSSSGSYNEQF
TRBV7-7	TRBJ2-3	.	ASSSDGTDTQY
TRBV19	TRBJ2-1	.	ASSIAVGGYNEQF
TRBV20-1	TRBJ2-3	few	SGRGGVETDTQY
TRBV12-3/TRBV12-4	TRBJ2-1	many	ASRGQGTVYNEQF
TRBV5-1	TRBJ1-1	few	ASSLEQANTEAF
TRBV12-3/TRBV12-4	TRBJ1-4	few	ASSLPTMAATNEKLF
TRBV7-3	TRBJ2-7	few	ASSPSPDHEQY
TRBV28	TRBJ2-6	.	ASSCGTSGANVLT
TRBV20-1	TRBJ1-3	few	SARDGRGSGNTIY
TRBV6-1	TRBJ1-5	few	ASRAGITIGPQH
TRBV13	TRBJ2-4	few	ASSLGPDGGNIQY
TRBV29-1	TRBJ1-1	many	SVPFGDSGLAEAF
TRBV6-5	TRBJ1-1	few	ASSSKTAWVTEAF
TRBV11-1	TRBJ2-2	.	ARPIRDRGPKFANTGELF
TRBV5-1	TRBJ2-1	few	ASSIAGGPNNEQF
TRBV7-8	TRBJ1-5	.	ASSIFRGNQPQH
TRBV6-5	TRBJ2-5	few	ASSYSGRLLTETQY
TRBV20-1	TRBJ1-5	.	SAKRGLSNQPQH
TRBV29-1	TRBJ2-3	.	SVDAAGSGTDTQY
TRBV7-9	TRBJ1-6	.	ASSRGSTAYNSPLH
TRBV7-8	TRBJ2-7	few	ASSLFMRTGPYEQY
TRBV4-3	TRBJ2-7	.	ASSQDYGRPNEQY
TRBV5-1	TRBJ1-1	.	ASSLFGQGALNTEAF
TRBV28	TRBJ1-2	many	ASSLNQGARSDYGYT
TRBV7-9	TRBJ1-4	.	ASSFPQKLF
TRBV5-5	TRBJ1-1	few	ASSTTGTTEAF
TRBV2	TRBJ2-3	few	ASNEQGDTQY
TRBV12-3/TRBV12-4	TRBJ2-1	.	ACSLALAGGRAQDNEQF
TRBV28	TRBJ2-2	few	ASSLWASEPGELF
TRBV27	TRBJ2-5	.	ASSLRLAGVPETQY
TRBV28	TRBJ2-1	.	ASSPQRGHNEQF
TRBV20-1	TRBJ2-3	.	SAVPLTDTQY
TRBV12-3/TRBV12-4	TRBJ1-1	.	ASTLQGMNTEAF
TRBV20-1	TRBJ2-2	.	SADTGELF
TRBV6-2/TRBV6-3	TRBJ2-4	many	ASGNSGIGDIQY
TRBV18	TRBJ1-2	few	ASSPPRSRGHNYGYT
TRBV7-2	TRBJ2-3	.	ASSRGGVTDTQY
TRBV6-1	TRBJ2-7	few	ASSDAGTPSYEQY
TRBV2	TRBJ1-4	many	ASRGTDATNEKLF
TRBV7-6	TRBJ2-3	few	ASSLMGLAPDTQY